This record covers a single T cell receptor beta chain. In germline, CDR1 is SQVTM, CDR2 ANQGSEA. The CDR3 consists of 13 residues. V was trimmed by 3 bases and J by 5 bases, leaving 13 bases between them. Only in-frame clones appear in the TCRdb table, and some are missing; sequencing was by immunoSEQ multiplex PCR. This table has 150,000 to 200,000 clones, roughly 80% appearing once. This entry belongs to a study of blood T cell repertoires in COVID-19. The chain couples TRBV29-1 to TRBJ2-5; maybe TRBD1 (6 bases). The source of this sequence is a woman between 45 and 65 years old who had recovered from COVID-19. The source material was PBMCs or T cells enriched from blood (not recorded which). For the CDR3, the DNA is TGCAGCGTTGACAGGGGTTTTTCGGAGACCCAGTACTTC. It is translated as CSVDRGFSETQYF.